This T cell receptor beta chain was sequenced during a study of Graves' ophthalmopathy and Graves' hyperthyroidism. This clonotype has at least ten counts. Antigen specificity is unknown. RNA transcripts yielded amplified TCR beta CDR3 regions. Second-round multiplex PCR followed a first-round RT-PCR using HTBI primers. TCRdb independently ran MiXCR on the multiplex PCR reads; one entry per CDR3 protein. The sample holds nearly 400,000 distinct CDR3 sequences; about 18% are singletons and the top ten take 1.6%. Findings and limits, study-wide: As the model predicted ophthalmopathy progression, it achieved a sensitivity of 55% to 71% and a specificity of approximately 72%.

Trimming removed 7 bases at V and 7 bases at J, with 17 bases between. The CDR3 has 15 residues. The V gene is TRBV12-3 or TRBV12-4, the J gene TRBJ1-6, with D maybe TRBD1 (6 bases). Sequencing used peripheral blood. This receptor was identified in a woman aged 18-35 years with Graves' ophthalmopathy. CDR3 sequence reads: CASNQHGGPNSPLHF. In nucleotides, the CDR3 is TGTGCCAGCAACCAACACGGGGGGCCCAATTCACCCCTCCACTTT.